The subject of this entry is one TCR beta chain. The antigen is not known. Trimming took 5 bases from V and 0 from J, leaving 10 bases between them. The CDR3 spans 14 residues. Germline CDR1 reads SGHNT; CDR2 reads YYREEE (reference sequence). This record comes from a study of beta chain features in type 1 diabetes. Regarding the study as a whole: Cells with high TCR expression could be over-represented by cDNA sequencing.

The entirety of the isolated RNA underwent reverse transcription, so expressed TCRB transcripts were sequenced. Clones were sequenced by immunoSEQ multiplex PCR, and TCRdb holds only the in-frame ones, with some missing. The table includes some 250,000 clones, 25% to 30% detected once. This clonotype originated in a man under 40 in good health. The sequenced sample consisted of central memory CD4+ T cells from blood. The J gene is TRBJ2-3, the V gene TRBV5-4; D possibly corresponds to TRBD2 (6 bases). This CDR3 reads CASRDSGSTDTQYF. Written as DNA, the CDR3 is TGTGCCAGCAGAGATAGCGGTAGCACAGATACGCAGTATTTT.